This T cell receptor (beta chain) was sequenced in a study of blood T cell repertoires in COVID-19. At the level of the study: PBMCs, B-cell-depleted T cells, or T cells were the source of the cDNA or gDNA that made up the material.

This clone occurred once. In the original workflow: Reference gene primer amplification in the assay estimated nucleated cell counts. Only in-frame clones appear in the TCRdb table, and some are missing; sequencing was by immunoSEQ multiplex PCR. V and J calls plus clone size are reproduced from that table; the DNA served to infer D and trimming. The top ten clones hold more than 1.3% of a sample with around 260,000 clones, around 87% of them seen once. The CDR3 totals 13 residues. Trimming pared 3 bases from V and 2 bases from J, leaving 8 bases between. Germline V gives CDR1 SGHRS, CDR2 YFSETQ. The genes are TRBV5-1 and TRBJ1-2; D not certain. Input material: peripheral blood. The receptor comes from a woman in her 40s who had recovered from COVID-19. The CDR3 DNA reads as TGCGCCAGCAGCTCCCACAGCAACTATGGCTACACCTTC. Protein sequence: CASSSHSNYGYTF.